This note documents a single T cell receptor (beta chain) sequence. Trimming pared 0 bases from V and 3 bases from J, leaving 10 bases between. Germline assignment: CDR1 SGDLS and CDR2 YYNGEE. The CDR3 is made up of 15 amino acids. The sample comes from a study of shared clonotypes between healthy human individuals. Libraries were prepared by immunoSEQ multiplex PCR; TCRdb keeps only in-frame clonotypes and omits some of them. Of more than 2 million clones listed, about 95% are singletons. CD8 cells regarded as naive lacked CD45RO, were positively chosen for CCR7, and omitted terminally differentiated effector memory CD45RA+ cells.

Input material: naive CD8+ T cells sorted from blood. This TCR was sampled from a man aged 18 to 30 in good health. The chain is built from TRBV9 and TRBJ1-5, with D possibly being TRBD1 (5 bases). The CDR3 reads CASSVGGHVNQPQHF. The CDR3 coding sequence is TGTGCCAGCAGCGTAGGAGGACATGTCAATCAGCCCCAGCATTTT.